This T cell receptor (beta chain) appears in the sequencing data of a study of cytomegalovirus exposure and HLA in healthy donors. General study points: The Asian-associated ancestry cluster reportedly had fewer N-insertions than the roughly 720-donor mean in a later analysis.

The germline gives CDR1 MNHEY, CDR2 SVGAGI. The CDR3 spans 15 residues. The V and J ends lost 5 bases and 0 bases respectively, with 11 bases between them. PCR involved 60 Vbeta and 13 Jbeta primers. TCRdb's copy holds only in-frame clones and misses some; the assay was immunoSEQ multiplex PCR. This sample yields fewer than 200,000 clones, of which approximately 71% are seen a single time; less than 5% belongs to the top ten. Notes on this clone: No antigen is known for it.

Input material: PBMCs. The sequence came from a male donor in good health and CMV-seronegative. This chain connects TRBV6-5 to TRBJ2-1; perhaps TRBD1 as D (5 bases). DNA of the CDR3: TGTGCCAGCAGTCTAACCAGGGACTCCTACAATGAGCAGTTCTTC. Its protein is CASSLTRDSYNEQFF.